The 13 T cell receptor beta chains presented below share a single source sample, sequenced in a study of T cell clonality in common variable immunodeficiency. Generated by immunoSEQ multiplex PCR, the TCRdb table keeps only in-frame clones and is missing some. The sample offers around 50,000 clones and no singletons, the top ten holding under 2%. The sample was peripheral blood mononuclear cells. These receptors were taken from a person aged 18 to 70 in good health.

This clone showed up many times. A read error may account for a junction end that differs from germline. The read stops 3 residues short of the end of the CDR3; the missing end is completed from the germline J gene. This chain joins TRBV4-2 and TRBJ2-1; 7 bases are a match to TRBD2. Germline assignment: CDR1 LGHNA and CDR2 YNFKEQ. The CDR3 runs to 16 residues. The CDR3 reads CASSQERLAEPGEQFF. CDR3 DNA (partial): TGCGCCAGCAGCCAAGAACGGCTAGCGGAGCCCGGTGAG.

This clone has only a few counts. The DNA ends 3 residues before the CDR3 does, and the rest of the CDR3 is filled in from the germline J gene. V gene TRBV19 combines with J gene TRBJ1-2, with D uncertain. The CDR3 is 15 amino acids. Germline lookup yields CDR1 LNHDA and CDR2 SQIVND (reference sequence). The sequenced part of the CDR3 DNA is TGTGCCAGTAGCAGAAGGACTAGCAGTACCTACGAC. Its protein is CASSRRTSSTYD. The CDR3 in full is CASSRRTSSTYDYTF.

The CDR3 reads CAWSVPGGAGYGQYF. Partial CDR3 DNA: TGTGCCTGGAGTGTACCAGGGGGCGCCGGCTATGGT. The V call is TRBV30, the J call TRBJ2-4, with 8 bases fitting TRBD1. The read comes to an end 3 residues before the CDR3 does, leaving the germline J gene to fill in the end. The length of the CDR3 is 15 residues. Germline CDR1 GTSNPN, CDR2 SVGIG (reference sequence). The variable domain in full, with the rest retrieved from reference TRBV30 and TRBJ2-4, is SQTIHQWPATLVQPVGSPLSLECTVEGTSNPNLYWYRQAAGRGLQLLFYSVGIGQISSEVPQNLSASRPQDRQFILSSKKLLLSDSGFYLCAWSVPGGAGYGQYFGAGTRLSVL.

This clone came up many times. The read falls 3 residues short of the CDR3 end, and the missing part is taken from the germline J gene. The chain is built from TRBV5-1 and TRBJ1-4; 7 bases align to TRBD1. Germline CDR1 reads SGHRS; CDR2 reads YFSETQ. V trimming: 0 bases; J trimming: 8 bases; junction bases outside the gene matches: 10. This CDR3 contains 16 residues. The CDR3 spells CASSLALTGRGEKLFF. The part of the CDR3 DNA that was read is TGCGCCAGCAGCTTGGCATTGACAGGGAGGGGAGAAAAA.

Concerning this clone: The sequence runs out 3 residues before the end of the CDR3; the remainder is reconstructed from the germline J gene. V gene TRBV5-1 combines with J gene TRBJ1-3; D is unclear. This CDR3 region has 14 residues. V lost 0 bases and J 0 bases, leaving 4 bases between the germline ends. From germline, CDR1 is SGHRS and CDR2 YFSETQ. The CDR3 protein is CASSLGASGNTIYF. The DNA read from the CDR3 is TGCGCCAGCAGCTTGGGGGCCTCTGGAAACACC.

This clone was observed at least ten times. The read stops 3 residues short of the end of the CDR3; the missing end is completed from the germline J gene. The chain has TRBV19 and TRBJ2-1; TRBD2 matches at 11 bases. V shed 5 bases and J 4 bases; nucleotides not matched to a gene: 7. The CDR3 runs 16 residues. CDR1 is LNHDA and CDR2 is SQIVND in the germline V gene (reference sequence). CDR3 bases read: TGTGCCAGTAGTCCGCTGACTAGCGGGACTTACAATGAG. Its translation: CASSPLTSGTYNE. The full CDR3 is CASSPLTSGTYNEQFF.

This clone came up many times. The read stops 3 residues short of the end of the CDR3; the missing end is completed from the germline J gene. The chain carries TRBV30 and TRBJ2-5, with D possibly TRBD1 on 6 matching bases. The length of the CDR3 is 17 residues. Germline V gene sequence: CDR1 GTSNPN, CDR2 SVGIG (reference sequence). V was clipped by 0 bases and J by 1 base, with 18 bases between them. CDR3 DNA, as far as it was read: TGTGCCTGGAGTGTACCTCAGACAGGTGTCGGCCAAGAGACC. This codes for CAWSVPQTGVGQET. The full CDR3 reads CAWSVPQTGVGQETQYF.

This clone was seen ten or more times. The CDR3 region is CSARQVVNEQFF. The covered CDR3 bases are TGCAGTGCTCGACAGGTGGTCAATGAG. V gene TRBV20-1 combines with J gene TRBJ2-1, with D possibly being TRBD1 (6 bases). The read stops 3 residues short of the end of the CDR3; the missing end is completed from the germline J gene. The CDR3 loop spans 12 amino acids. V was clipped by 5 bases and J by 6 bases, with 11 bases between them. Germline assignment: CDR1 DFQATT and CDR2 SNEGSKA (reference sequence).

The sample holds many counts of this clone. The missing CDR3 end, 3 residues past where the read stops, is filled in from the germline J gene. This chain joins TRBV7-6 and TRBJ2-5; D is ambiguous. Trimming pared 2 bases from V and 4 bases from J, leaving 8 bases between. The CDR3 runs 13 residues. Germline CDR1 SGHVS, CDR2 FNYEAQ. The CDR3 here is CASSLNSPETQYF. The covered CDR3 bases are TGTGCCAGCAGCTTAAATAGCCCAGAGACC. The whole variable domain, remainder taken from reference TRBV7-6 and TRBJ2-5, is GAGVSQSPRYKVTKRGQDVALRCDPISGHVSLYWYRQALGQGPEFLTYFNYEAQQDKSGLPNDRFSAERPEGSISTLTIQRTEQRDSAMYRCASSLNSPETQYFGPGTRLLVL.

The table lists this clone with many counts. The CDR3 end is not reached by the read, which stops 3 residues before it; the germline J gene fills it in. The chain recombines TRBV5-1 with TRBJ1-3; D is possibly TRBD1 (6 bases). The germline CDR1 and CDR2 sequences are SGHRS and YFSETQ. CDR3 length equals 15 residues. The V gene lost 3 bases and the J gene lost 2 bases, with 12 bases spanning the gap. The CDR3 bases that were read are TGCGCCAGCAGCTCCCAAGACAGGACTGGAAACACC. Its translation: CASSSQDRTGNT. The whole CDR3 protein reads CASSSQDRTGNTIYF.

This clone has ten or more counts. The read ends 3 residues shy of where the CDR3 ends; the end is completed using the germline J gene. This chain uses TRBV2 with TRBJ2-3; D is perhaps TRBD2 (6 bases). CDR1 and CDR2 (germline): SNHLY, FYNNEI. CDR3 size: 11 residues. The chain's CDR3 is CASRLAETQYF. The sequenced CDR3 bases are TGTGCCAGCAGACTAGCTGAGACG.

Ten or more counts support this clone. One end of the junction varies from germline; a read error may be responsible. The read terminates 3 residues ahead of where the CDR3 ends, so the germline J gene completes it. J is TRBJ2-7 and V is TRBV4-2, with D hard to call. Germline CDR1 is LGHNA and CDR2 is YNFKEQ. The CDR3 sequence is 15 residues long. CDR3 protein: CASSQALGDSYEQYF. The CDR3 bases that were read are TGCGCCAGCAGCCAAGCTCTCGGTGACTCCTACGAG.

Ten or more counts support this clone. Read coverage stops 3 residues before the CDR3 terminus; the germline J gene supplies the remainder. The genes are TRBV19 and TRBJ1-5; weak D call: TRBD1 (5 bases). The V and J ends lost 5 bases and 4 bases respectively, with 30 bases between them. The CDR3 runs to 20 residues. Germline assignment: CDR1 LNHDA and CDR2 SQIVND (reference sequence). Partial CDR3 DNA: TGTGCCAGTAGTGCAACCGTCAGGGTTGCCGGGTGGCAAGGGAATCAGCCC. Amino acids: CASSATVRVAGWQGNQP. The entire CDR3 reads CASSATVRVAGWQGNQPQHF.